This T cell receptor beta chain was profiled in a study of PD-L1 blockade in urothelial cancer. Background on the study: Starting in about 2014, patients were given atezolizumab (1,200 mg intravenously every 3 weeks). Per blood sample, T cells had a median of roughly 150,000.

The protocol was immunoSEQ multiplex PCR, while the TCRdb copy is restricted to in-frame clones and leaves out a portion. The sample has 70,000 to 90,000 clones, about 81% seen once. V gave up 5 bases and J gave up 1 base, with 6 bases separating them. The V gene's germline CDR1 is SNHLY and CDR2 FYNNEI. The CDR3 consists of 13 residues. Locally advanced or metastatic urothelial carcinoma was present in patients. For each patient, 1 to 8 samples were obtained, pretreatment and on-treatment. V and J are TRBV2 and TRBJ1-5; a weak D match, TRBD1 (5 bases). The receptor was derived from a man between 70 and 80 years old with urothelial cancer. Sequenced material: PBMCs, taken around atezolizumab (anti-PD-L1) treatment. The CDR3 protein is CASSQGSNQPQHF. The CDR3 nucleotides are TGTGCCAGCAGTCAGGGAAGCAATCAGCCCCAGCATTTT.